This T cell receptor (beta chain) derives from a study of blood T cell repertoires in COVID-19. For the study at large: There were acute and convalescent COVID-19 samples, and they came from the United States, Italy and Spain. In each case, the material was cDNA or gDNA derived from T cells, B-cell-depleted T cells, or PBMCs.

Germline CDR1 and CDR2: LNHDA and SQIVND (reference sequence). Trimming took 7 bases from V and 4 from J; bases not matched to a gene: 3. The CDR3 runs to 12 residues. In the original analysis: Amplification with reference gene primers provided the estimates of nucleated cell counts. The data were produced by immunoSEQ multiplex PCR, yet TCRdb's version contains in-frame clones alone and is incomplete. V and J calls and clone size are given by that table; D and trimming were obtained from the DNA. The table includes some 270,000 clones, around nine tenths detected once. Input material: peripheral blood. The chain combines TRBV19 with TRBJ2-5; TRBD2 agrees at 7 bases. This TCR derives from an older woman who had recovered from COVID-19. CDR3 protein: CASKGGAETQYF. The CDR3 coding sequence is TGTGCCAGTAAGGGAGGGGCAGAGACCCAGTACTTC.